This passage covers 15 T cell receptor beta chains from one sample sequenced in a study of technical replicates of blood from a few donors. Data came from immunoSEQ multiplex PCR; TCRdb stores just in-frame clones and leaves some out. This table has about 97,000 clones, less than 95% appearing once. Sequenced sample: T cells isolated from PBMCs. Receptor source: a human donor in good health.

This chain connects TRBV19 to TRBJ1-1; 10 positions match TRBD1. CDR3 length: 15 amino acids. The V and J ends lost 6 bases and 4 bases, in that order; junction bases with no gene match: 8. Looked up from germline, CDR1 is LNHDA and CDR2 is SQIVND (reference sequence). CDR3 nucleotide sequence: TGTGCCAGTAGCACACCGGGACAGGGGTTCACTGAAGCTTTCTTT. It encodes CASSTPGQGFTEAFF.

The CDR3 protein is CASRTLAGGPLQYF. CDR3 DNA: TGTGCCAGCAGAACACTAGCGGGAGGGCCGTTACAGTACTTC. This chain uses TRBV2 with TRBJ2-7, with TRBD2 matching 13 bases. V shed 6 bases, J shed 10 bases, and the junction held 9 bases outside the gene matches. Per germline, CDR1 SNHLY and CDR2 FYNNEI. CDR3 size: 14 residues.

This clone was found once. The chain links TRBV6-6 to TRBJ1-1; 7 bases agree with TRBD1. The germline V gene encodes CDR1 MNHNY and CDR2 SVGAGI (reference sequence). The CDR3 runs 12 residues. The J segment lost 7 bases and the V segment lost 2 bases, leaving 1 base of the junction unmatched. The CDR3, as DNA: TGTGCCAGCAGTTACGGGGACAGTGAAGCTTTCTTT. The encoded protein is CASSYGDSEAFF.

The chain recombines TRBV11-3 with TRBJ2-1; 11 bases are a match to TRBD1. Germline assignment: CDR1 SGHNT and CDR2 YENEEA. The length of the CDR3 is 17 residues. V shed 5 bases and J 9 bases; nucleotides not matched to a gene: 15. The CDR3 DNA sequence: TGTGCCAGCAGCGGCTATTCTGGGGACAGGGGGTCTGGTGAGCAGTTCTTC. This translates into CASSGYSGDRGSGEQFF.

This chain connects TRBV5-1 to TRBJ2-7, with D perhaps matching TRBD1 (6 bases). Germline V gene data show CDR1 as SGHRS and CDR2 as YFSETQ. V was cut by 1 base and J by 4 bases, with 6 bases left in between. CDR3 length: 12 amino acids. CDR3 DNA sequence: TGCGCCAGCAGCTTGACAGGGTACGAGCAGTACTTC. Its translation: CASSLTGYEQYF.

This chain uses TRBV27 with TRBJ2-6; TRBD2 is a possible D gene (6 bases). V dropped 5 bases and J dropped 6 bases, with 17 bases sitting between them. The CDR3 spans 16 residues. Looked up from germline, CDR1 is MNHEY and CDR2 is SMNVEV (reference sequence). DNA of the CDR3: TGTGCCAGCAGTCCGTGGCCGGGACTCATGGCCAACGTCCTGACTTTC. Encoded protein: CASSPWPGLMANVLTF.

This sequence joins TRBV19 and TRBJ1-5; D uncertain. Germline CDR1 LNHDA, CDR2 SQIVND (reference sequence). The V and J ends lost 2 bases and 9 bases respectively, with 11 bases between them. This CDR3 spans 13 amino acids. The CDR3 sequence: CASSIQAVGPQHF. In nucleotides, the CDR3 is TGTGCCAGTAGTATACAGGCCGTCGGGCCCCAGCATTTT.

V and J are TRBV7-9 and TRBJ2-7; weak D call: TRBD1 (5 bases). Germline V gives CDR1 SEHNR, CDR2 FQNEAQ (reference sequence). Trimming left V 2 bases short and J 3 bases short, with 11 bases between. The CDR3 is 14 residues long. The CDR3 DNA is TGTGCCAGCAGCTTACAGGGCCCCGTCTACGAGCAGTACTTC. Amino acids: CASSLQGPVYEQYF.

V is TRBV19 and J is TRBJ2-1, with D possibly TRBD2 on 6 matching bases. The CDR3 spans 15 residues. Trimming pared 3 bases from V and 0 bases from J, leaving 9 bases between. Germline CDR1 and CDR2: LNHDA and SQIVND (reference sequence). The CDR3 here is CASSIKRVSYNEQFF. The CDR3 bases are TGTGCCAGTAGTATCAAGCGGGTCTCCTACAATGAGCAGTTCTTC.

There are a few counts of this clone. The rearrangement joins TRBV5-1 to TRBJ2-7; D possibly corresponds to TRBD1 (6 bases). CDR1 and CDR2 from the germline V gene are SGHRS and YFSETQ. Trimming removed 4 bases from V and 7 bases from J, with 15 bases in between. The CDR3 totals 13 residues. CDR3 region: CASSPDSLGEQYF. CDR3 sequence (DNA): TGCGCCAGCAGCCCGGACAGTCTTGGGGAGCAGTACTTC.

This chain uses TRBV7-2 with TRBJ2-1; TRBD2 matches 8 bases. The CDR3 is made up of 16 amino acids. V lost 5 bases and J lost 7; bases outside the gene matches: 13. In germline, CDR1 is SGHTA, CDR2 FQGNSA. The CDR3 loop reads CASSRRRRTSFNEQFF. The CDR3 bases are TGTGCCAGCAGCAGAAGACGGAGGACTAGCTTTAATGAGCAGTTCTTC.

V and J are TRBV28 and TRBJ2-3, with unresolved D. The V and J ends lost 7 bases and 0 bases respectively, with 20 bases between them. CDR3 length equals 17 residues. From germline, CDR1 is MDHEN and CDR2 SYDVKM. CDR3 DNA sequence: TGTGCCAGCACCAAAACGTCCACAGCAGCTAGCACAGATACGCAGTATTTT. This codes for CASTKTSTAASTDTQYF.

The DNA for the CDR3 is TGCGCCAGCAGACTCTCGGGAGCGGGAAGCTCCTACGAGCAGTACTTC. Translation: CASRLSGAGSSYEQYF. The chain couples TRBV5-1 to TRBJ2-7; 7 bases agree with TRBD2. V lost 5 bases and J lost 0; bases outside the gene matches: 11. Germline CDR1 reads SGHRS; CDR2 reads YFSETQ. CDR3 size: 16 residues.

The CDR3 DNA reads as TGTGCCAGCAGCTTGGGACAGGGGAGCACCGGGGAGCTGTTTTTT. This sequence encodes CASSLGQGSTGELFF. The chain couples TRBV5-4 to TRBJ2-2; TRBD1 agrees at 8 bases. Per germline, CDR1 SGHNT and CDR2 YYREEE (reference sequence). Trimming removed 0 bases from V and 4 bases from J; junction bases left unmatched: 2. The CDR3 is 15 residues long.

The V call is TRBV19, the J call TRBJ2-7; TRBD1 is a possible D gene (5 bases). Trimming took 5 bases from V and 0 from J, leaving 11 bases between them. CDR3 length equals 14 residues. Germline assignment: CDR1 LNHDA and CDR2 SQIVND (reference sequence). The CDR3 region has the DNA TGTGCCAGTAGTCTGGGGCAGAGCTCCTACGAGCAGTACTTC. It encodes CASSLGQSSYEQYF.